Shown below are 21 T cell receptor beta chains from a single sample sequenced in a study of shared clonotypes between healthy human individuals (dated by TCRdb to about 2020). For the CD8 naive samples, CD45RO-negative cells were positively selected for CCR7, yielding a CD45RA+CCR7+ population from which TemRA cells were excluded. Libraries came from the immunoSEQ multiplex PCR assay. The clones in this table, taken by TCRdb from immuneACCESS, are in-frame only. Not every clone is retained; where verified, under half of the shortfall comes from an unresolved V gene, and the cause of the rest is unknown. This sample holds some 2 million clones; roughly 94% were observed only once. The ten largest clones capture around 1% of the sample. The material sequenced was naive CD8+ T cells sorted from blood. What this sample's cell subset or site label stands for: CD45RA+CCR7+. The receptors shown here come from a man between 18 and 29 years old in good health.

This sequence joins TRBV23-1 and TRBJ2-7; either TRBD1 or TRBD2 may supply D (6 bases each). TRBV23-1 belongs to the ORF category, with a function that is uncertain. Trimming removed 5 bases at V and 4 bases at J, with 18 bases between. The CDR3 runs 15 residues. The CDR3 DNA is TGCGCCAGCAGTGAAGGGGGAGGAGGGCAATACGAGCAGTACTTC. Protein: CASSEGGGGQYEQYF.

V usage is TRBV6-1 and J usage is TRBJ1-2; D gene ambiguous. Germline V gene data show CDR1 as MNHNS and CDR2 as SASEGT. CDR3 length equals 13 residues. Deletions cut 7 bases from V and 4 bases from J, with 13 bases between. The CDR3 reads CASKEGVSYGYTF. DNA for the CDR3: TGTGCCAGCAAAGAGGGAGTAAGCTATGGCTACACCTTC.

This rearrangement joins TRBV2 to TRBJ2-7; no reliable D call. The CDR3 is 13 residues long. V dropped 8 bases and J dropped 0 bases, with 11 bases sitting between them. Germline V gene lookup returns CDR1 SNHLY and CDR2 FYNNEI. The CDR3 DNA reads as TGTGCCAGCGCAGACCCTAGCTCCTACGAGCAGTACTTC. As protein: CASADPSSYEQYF.

This chain links TRBV11-3 with TRBJ1-1; D might be TRBD1 (6 bases). The CDR3 covers 16 residues. Germline CDR1 is SGHNT and CDR2 is YENEEA. Trimming stripped 0 bases from V and 4 bases from J, with 15 bases between. This chain's CDR3 is CASSLDGRGGSTEAFF. CDR3 DNA sequence: TGTGCCAGCAGCTTAGATGGGAGGGGGGGATCCACTGAAGCTTTCTTT. Supplemented by reference TRBV11-3 and TRBJ1-1, the full variable domain reads EAGVVQSPRYKIIEKKQPVAFWCNPISGHNTLYWYLQNLGQGPELLIRYENEEAVDDSQLPKDRFSAERLKGVDSTLKIQPAELGDSAVYLCASSLDGRGGSTEAFFGQGTRLTVV.

V gene TRBV6-5 combines with J gene TRBJ1-1, with a possible D match to TRBD1 (5 bases). The CDR3 runs 14 residues. Germline-derived CDR1 and CDR2 are MNHEY and SVGAGI. Trimming pared 3 bases from V and 1 base from J, leaving 9 bases between. CDR3 protein: CASSYGQSNTEAFF. In DNA form, the CDR3 reads TGTGCCAGCAGTTATGGACAATCGAACACTGAAGCTTTCTTT.

This clone showed up just a few times. The sample carries other DNA sequences with the same CDR3. The chain combines TRBV7-9 with TRBJ1-5; no clear D gene. Between the trimmed V and J ends, which lost 5 bases and 6 bases, there was a span of 8 bases. This CDR3 has 12 residues. From germline, CDR1 is SEHNR and CDR2 FQNEAQ (reference sequence). The CDR3 nucleotides are TGTGCCAGCAGCCCGGGAGGTCAGCCCCAGCATTTT. The encoded protein is CASSPGGQPQHF.

The genes are TRBV11-2 and TRBJ2-5; D is possibly TRBD2 (7 bases). The CDR3 covers 17 residues. The germline V gene has CDR1 SGHAT and CDR2 FQNNGV. Trimming left V 5 bases short and J 0 bases short, with 19 bases between. CDR3 bases: TGTGCCAGCAGCCCACACCCGGGGGCGGGGGACCAAGAGACCCAGTACTTC. It translates to CASSPHPGAGDQETQYF. The variable domain in full, with the rest retrieved from reference TRBV11-2 and TRBJ2-5, is EAGVAQSPRYKIIEKRQSVAFWCNPISGHATLYWYQQILGQGPKLLIQFQNNGVVDDSQLPKDRFSAERLKGVDSTLKIQPAKLEDSAVYLCASSPHPGAGDQETQYFGPGTRLLVL.

The chain uses TRBV7-9 and TRBJ2-7, with a weak D call TRBD1 (6 bases). The CDR3 is made up of 13 amino acids. Germline V gene data show CDR1 as SEHNR and CDR2 as FQNEAQ (reference sequence). Trimming removed 0 bases from V and 5 bases from J, with 8 bases in between. CDR3 DNA: TGTGCCAGCAGCTTAGCGGGGGCGAACGAGCAGTACTTC. Translated: CASSLAGANEQYF.

The rearrangement uses TRBV6-1 and TRBJ1-6, with D hard to call. CDR3 size: 15 residues. Between the trimmed V and J ends, which lost 4 bases and 4 bases, there was a span of 11 bases. Germline loops: CDR1 MNHNS, CDR2 SASEGT. The CDR3 loop is CASSVSSPYNSPLHF. As DNA, the CDR3 is TGTGCCAGCAGTGTAAGCAGCCCATATAATTCACCCCTCCACTTT.

The chain is built from TRBV29-1 and TRBJ2-1, with D perhaps matching TRBD2 (5 bases). CDR3 size: 12 residues. V lost 3 bases, J lost 2 bases, and 5 bases lay in between. Germline assignment: CDR1 SQVTM and CDR2 ANQGSEA. The DNA of the CDR3 is TGCAGCGTTGACGGGACCTACAATGAGCAGTTCTTC. This sequence encodes CSVDGTYNEQFF.

The chain links TRBV25-1 to TRBJ2-5; possibly TRBD2 for D (5 bases). V dropped 3 bases and J dropped 5 bases, with 13 bases sitting between them. Germline V gene lookup returns CDR1 MGHDK and CDR2 SYGVNS. The CDR3 loop spans 14 amino acids. The CDR3 is CASSDSGYGETQYF. The CDR3 bases are TGTGCCAGCAGTGATTCGGGGTACGGGGAGACCCAGTACTTC.

This rearrangement joins TRBV19 to TRBJ2-7, with 15 nucleotides matching TRBD2. The length of the CDR3 is 19 residues. The germline V gene encodes CDR1 LNHDA and CDR2 SQIVND (reference sequence). V lost 1 base, J lost 5 bases, and 12 bases stayed unmatched. In nucleotides, the CDR3 is TGTGCCAGTAGTATAGCCGGACTAGCGGGGGGGCTGCCGAACGACGAGCAGTACTTC. The encoded protein is CASSIAGLAGGLPNDEQYF.

This chain joins TRBV12-5 and TRBJ1-5, with D hard to call. Germline CDR1 reads LGHNT; CDR2 reads FRNRAP. This CDR3 is built from 17 residues. V was pared by 0 bases and J by 3 bases, with 15 bases between. CDR3 nucleotide sequence: TGTGCTAGTGGTTTGGTCGTGATGGGCAGCCACAATCAGCCCCAGCATTTT. It encodes CASGLVVMGSHNQPQHF.

The CDR3 nucleotides are TGCGCCAGTTTCGAGGGACAGGGATTCACAGATACGCAGTATTTT. Translation gives CASFEGQGFTDTQYF. The gene calls are TRBV5-1 and TRBJ2-3; TRBD1 aligns across 9 bases. The CDR3 is 15 residues long. Per the germline V gene, CDR1 is SGHRS and CDR2 is YFSETQ. Trimming removed 8 bases from V and 2 bases from J; junction bases left unmatched: 9.

With regard to this clone: The same CDR3 is also encoded by other DNA sequences in this sample. The chain has TRBV27 and TRBJ2-7, with a possible D match to TRBD2 (6 bases). Deletions cut 2 bases from V and 7 bases from J, with 6 bases between. Germline assignment: CDR1 MNHEY and CDR2 SMNVEV (reference sequence). The length of the CDR3 is 11 residues. In DNA, the CDR3 is TGTGCCAGCAGTTTAAGCGGGGAGCAGTACTTC. Translating gives CASSLSGEQYF.

The V call is TRBV4-2, the J call TRBJ1-6; unclear D gene. This CDR3 contains 15 residues. V was shortened by 0 bases and J by 10 bases, with 13 bases between the two germline ends. Germline V lookup: CDR1 LGHNA, CDR2 YNFKEQ. The CDR3 nucleotides read TGTGCCAGCAGCCAAGAAGAAGCCGCGGCCTCACCCCTCCACTTT. It is translated as CASSQEEAAASPLHF.

The chain couples TRBV6-5 to TRBJ2-7; 7 bases agree with TRBD1. Germline V gene data show CDR1 as MNHEY and CDR2 as SVGAGI. This CDR3 region has 14 residues. V shed 5 bases and J 3 bases; nucleotides not matched to a gene: 7. DNA for the CDR3: TGTGCCAGCAGTGATTCCGGGACAGTCTACGAGCAGTACTTC. It yields the protein CASSDSGTVYEQYF.

This clone was seen only once. The chain joins TRBV7-9 to TRBJ1-1; D remains unclear. The germline V gene has CDR1 SEHNR and CDR2 FQNEAQ (reference sequence). This CDR3 spans 15 amino acids. V was clipped by 1 base and J by 4 bases, with 13 bases between them. CDR3 nucleotide sequence: TGTGCCAGCAGCTTAGTCGCACTCGGTATCACTGAAGCTTTCTTT. This codes for CASSLVALGITEAFF.

This chain joins TRBV6-1 and TRBJ2-7, with 9 bases aligning to TRBD1. Germline V lookup: CDR1 MNHNS, CDR2 SASEGT. This CDR3 is 17 amino acids long. J lost 2 bases, V lost 1 base, and 9 bases had no gene match. CDR3 bases: TGTGCCAGCAGTGAAGGGTCCGGGACAGGGAGTCCCTACGAGCAGTACTTC. Translation gives CASSEGSGTGSPYEQYF.

This chain uses TRBV7-2 with TRBJ2-7; D gene unclear. CDR1 is SGHTA and CDR2 is FQGNSA in the germline V gene. Trimming pared 1 base from V and 5 bases from J, leaving 9 bases between. The CDR3 runs to 13 residues. The CDR3 sequence is CASSLGGPDEQYF. The CDR3 DNA reads as TGTGCCAGCAGCTTAGGGGGTCCGGACGAGCAGTACTTC.

This chain connects TRBV9 to TRBJ1-2; D is unclear. The ends were cut back, 0 bases at V and 3 bases at J, with 9 bases in the middle. CDR1 is SGDLS and CDR2 is YYNGEE in the germline V gene. This CDR3 comprises 14 residues. CDR3 loop: CASSVGYGDYGYTF. The CDR3 DNA reads as TGTGCCAGCAGCGTAGGGTACGGAGACTATGGCTACACCTTC.